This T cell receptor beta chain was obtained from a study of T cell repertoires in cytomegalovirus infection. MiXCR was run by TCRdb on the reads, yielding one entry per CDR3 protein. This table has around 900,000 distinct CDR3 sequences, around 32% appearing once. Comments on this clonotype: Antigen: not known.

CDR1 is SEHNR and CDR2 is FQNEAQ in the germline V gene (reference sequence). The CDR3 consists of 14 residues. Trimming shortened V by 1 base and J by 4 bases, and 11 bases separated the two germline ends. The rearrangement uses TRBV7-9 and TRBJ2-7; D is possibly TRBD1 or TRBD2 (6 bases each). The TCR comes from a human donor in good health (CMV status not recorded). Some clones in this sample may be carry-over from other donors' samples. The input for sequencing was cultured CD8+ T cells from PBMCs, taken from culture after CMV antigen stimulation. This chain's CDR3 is CASSLEGGIYEQYF. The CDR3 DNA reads TGTGCCAGCAGCTTAGAAGGGGGGATATACGAGCAGTACTTC.